These 8 T cell receptor beta chains share one sample of origin, sequenced in a study of blood T cell repertoires in COVID-19. Some clones are missing from TCRdb's copy, which holds only in-frame ones; the method was immunoSEQ multiplex PCR. The sample yields roughly 230,000 clones, roughly 85% seen once. Sequenced material: peripheral blood. These receptors were obtained from a middle-aged man with COVID-19, enrolled during active disease.

This chain links TRBV15 with TRBJ2-7; D ambiguous. From germline, CDR1 is LNHNV and CDR2 YYDKDF (reference sequence). V was pared by 4 bases and J by 9 bases, with 16 bases between. This CDR3 is built from 13 residues. The CDR3 sequence: CATSTGPGQRQYF. The CDR3 DNA follows: TGTGCCACCAGCACAGGTCCCGGCCAACGGCAGTACTTC. The whole variable domain, filled in from reference TRBV15 and TRBJ2-7, reads DAMVIQNPRYQVTQFGKPVTLSCSQTLNHNVMYWYQQKSSQAPKLLFHYYDKDFNNEADTPDNFQSRRPNTSFCFLDIRSPGLGDTAMYLCATSTGPGQRQYFGPGTRLTVT.

The CDR3 bases are TGTGCCATCAGTGATTTAGCTTCGGGACAACCCTACGAGCAGTACTTC. Its protein product is CAISDLASGQPYEQYF. V is TRBV10-3 and J is TRBJ2-7; tentatively, D is TRBD1 (6 bases). V gave up 3 bases and J gave up 2 bases, with 17 bases separating them. The CDR3 loop spans 16 amino acids. CDR1 is ENHRY, CDR2 SYGVKD, per germline.

The rearrangement links TRBV6-5 to TRBJ2-1, with D perhaps TRBD1 (5 bases). Per the germline V gene, CDR1 is MNHEY and CDR2 is SVGAGI. Trimming cost V 5 bases and J 8 bases, with 16 bases left between them. CDR3 size: 14 residues. CDR3 sequence (DNA): TGTGCCAGCAGTATCGTGGGGCCGTCCGATGAGCAGTTCTTC. It specifies CASSIVGPSDEQFF.

The chain joins TRBV28 to TRBJ1-4; a possible D gene is TRBD1 (5 bases). Trimming left V 1 base short and J 7 bases short, with 13 bases between. Germline lookup yields CDR1 MDHEN and CDR2 SYDVKM. The CDR3 has 15 amino acids. The CDR3 is CASSLSSGLSEKLFF. In DNA form, the CDR3 reads TGTGCCAGCAGTTTATCCTCAGGGTTGAGTGAAAAACTGTTTTTT.

The gene calls are TRBV10-3 and TRBJ2-3, with D maybe TRBD1 (5 bases). The CDR3 loop spans 14 amino acids. The V end was cut by 3 bases, the J end by 1 base, with 8 bases between. The germline gives CDR1 ENHRY, CDR2 SYGVKD. The CDR3 region is CAISDTGRTDTQYF. CDR3 in DNA: TGTGCCATCAGTGACACAGGCCGCACAGATACGCAGTATTTT.

As concerns this clone: This could be a read error, since a much larger clone is one nucleotide away. At the DNA level, this CDR3 is encoded by other sequences in the same sample as well. The gene calls are TRBV19 and TRBJ1-5; 7 nucleotides align to TRBD1. This CDR3 contains 13 residues. Germline V lookup: CDR1 LNHDA, CDR2 SQIVND (reference sequence). V shed 3 bases, J shed 8 bases, and the junction held 4 bases outside the gene matches. CDR3 coding DNA: TGTGCCAGTAGTATGGGCAGGGGGAAGCCCCAGCATTTT. Its protein is CASSMGRGKPQHF.

The chain uses TRBV7-2 and TRBJ1-4; no firm D call. Trimming left V 0 bases short and J 3 bases short, with 11 bases between. Germline V gives CDR1 SGHTA, CDR2 FQGNSA. This CDR3 spans 16 amino acids. In nucleotides, the CDR3 is TGTGCCAGCAGCTTAGCCGGGGAAACGGCTAATGAAAAACTGTTTTTT. The encoded protein is CASSLAGETANEKLFF.

The gene calls are TRBV24-1 and TRBJ1-5, with TRBD1 identical over 11 bases. V was clipped by 5 bases and J by 6 bases; unmatched bases: 5. The CDR3 runs to 15 residues. CDR1 is KGHDR and CDR2 is SFDVKD in the germline V gene. CDR3 amino acids: CATSGTGGRSQPQHF. The DNA for the CDR3 is TGTGCCACCAGTGGGACAGGGGGCCGGAGTCAGCCCCAGCATTTT.